This TCR beta chain was identified during a study of PD-L1 blockade in urothelial cancer. This table comes from immunoSEQ multiplex PCR, and its TCRdb copy is limited to in-frame clones, with some not included. The sample includes tens of thousands of clones, more than 75% of them seen just once. The CDR3 runs to 13 residues. CDR1 and CDR2 (germline): LNHDA, SQIVND (reference sequence). V was pared by 6 bases and J by 3 bases, with 9 bases between. Documented time point: peripheral blood 6 weeks after treatment start. Sequences were derived from PBMCs, sampled around atezolizumab (anti-PD-L1) treatment. The V and J genes are TRBV19 and TRBJ1-5; a weak D match, TRBD1 (5 bases). This clonotype was sampled from a man between 65 and 85 years old with urothelial cancer. CDR3 DNA: TGTGCCAGTAGCGGGGGGTCCAATCAGCCCCAGCATTTT. It codes for CASSGGSNQPQHF.